The text below deals with one T cell receptor (beta chain). The data derive from a study of control samples from healthy donors and cancer patients. The assay was immunoSEQ multiplex PCR, and TCRdb's table has in-frame clones only and misses some. The table lists about 85,000 clones, around nine tenths of them singletons. The CDR3 is 13 residues long. Germline V CDR1 and CDR2: SGHRS, YFSETQ. V lost 3 bases and J lost 0, with 5 bases in between. Source material: blood. The sequence derives from a man aged 45-65 years in good health. The genes are TRBV5-1 and TRBJ2-3; tentatively, D is TRBD1 or TRBD2 (5 bases each). The CDR3 region has the DNA TGCGCCAGCAGCTGGGACAGCACAGATACGCAGTATTTT. Translating it yields CASSWDSTDTQYF.